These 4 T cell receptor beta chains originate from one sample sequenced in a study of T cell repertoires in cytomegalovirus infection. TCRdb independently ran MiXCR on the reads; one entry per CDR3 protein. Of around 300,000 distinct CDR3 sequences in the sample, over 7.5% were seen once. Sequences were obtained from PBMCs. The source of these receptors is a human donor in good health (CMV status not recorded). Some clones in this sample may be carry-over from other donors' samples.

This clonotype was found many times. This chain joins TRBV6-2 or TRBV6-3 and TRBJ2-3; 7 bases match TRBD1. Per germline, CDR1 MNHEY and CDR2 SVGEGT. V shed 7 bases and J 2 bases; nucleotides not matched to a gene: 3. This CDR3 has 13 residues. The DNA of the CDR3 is TGTGCCAGCACGGGACAGTACACAGATACGCAGTATTTT. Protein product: CASTGQYTDTQYF.

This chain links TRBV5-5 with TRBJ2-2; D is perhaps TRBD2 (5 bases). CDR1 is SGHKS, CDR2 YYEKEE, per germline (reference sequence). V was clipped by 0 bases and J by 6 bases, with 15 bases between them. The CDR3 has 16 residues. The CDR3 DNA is TGTGCCAGCAGCTTGGAGTTCGGGGTTAGGGCCGGGGAGCTGTTTTTT. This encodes CASSLEFGVRAGELFF.

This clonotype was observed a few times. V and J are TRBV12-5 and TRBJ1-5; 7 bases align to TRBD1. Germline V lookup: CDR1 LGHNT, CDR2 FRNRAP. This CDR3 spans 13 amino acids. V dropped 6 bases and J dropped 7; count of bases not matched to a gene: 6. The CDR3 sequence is CASGRQGDQPQHF. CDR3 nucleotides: TGTGCTAGTGGCCGACAGGGTGACCAGCCCCAGCATTTT.

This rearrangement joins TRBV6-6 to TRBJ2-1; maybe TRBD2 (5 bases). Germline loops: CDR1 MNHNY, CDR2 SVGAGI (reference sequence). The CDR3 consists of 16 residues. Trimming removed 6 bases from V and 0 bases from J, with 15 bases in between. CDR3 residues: CASRLMAGRSYNEQFF. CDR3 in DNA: TGTGCCAGCAGACTAATGGCGGGTCGCTCCTACAATGAGCAGTTCTTC.